Below are 17 T cell receptor beta chains sequenced from a single sample in a study of blood T cell repertoires in COVID-19. Sequencing used immunoSEQ multiplex PCR; TCRdb keeps in-frame clones, though not all of them. The data show about 140,000 clones, about 79% seen once. Material for sequencing was peripheral blood. These receptors all come from a man between 60 and 75 years old with active or convalescent COVID-19.

The chain couples TRBV19 to TRBJ2-5, with D unresolved. CDR3 length: 13 amino acids. Trimming stripped 4 bases from V and 4 bases from J, with 10 bases between. Germline lookup yields CDR1 LNHDA and CDR2 SQIVND (reference sequence). CDR3 DNA sequence: TGTGCCAGTAGTAACCGACATCTAGAGACCCAGTACTTC. Its translation is CASSNRHLETQYF.

The chain couples TRBV5-4 to TRBJ1-2; 8 bases agree with TRBD1. V was pared by 5 bases and J by 2 bases, with 5 bases of the junction left unmatched. This CDR3 region has 14 residues. CDR1 SGHNT and CDR2 YYREEE come from the germline V gene (reference sequence). CDR3 region: CASRSTGGNYGYTF. The CDR3 nucleotides read TGTGCCAGCAGGTCAACAGGGGGAAACTATGGCTACACCTTC.

This chain links TRBV4-3 with TRBJ1-2; D may be TRBD1 (5 bases). From germline, CDR1 is LGHNA and CDR2 YSLEER. V was pared by 4 bases and J by 3 bases, with 6 bases between. The CDR3 extends over 12 amino acids. In DNA form, the CDR3 reads TGCGCCAGCAGCCGGGGGGACTATGGCTACACCTTC. Amino acid sequence: CASSRGDYGYTF.

The J gene is TRBJ2-5, the V gene TRBV7-9, with D perhaps TRBD1 (6 bases). The CDR3 has 15 amino acids. Germline V gives CDR1 SEHNR, CDR2 FQNEAQ (reference sequence). Trimming shortened V by 4 bases and J by 3 bases, and 15 bases separated the two germline ends. CDR3 in amino acids: CASSSFLGGEETQYF. DNA for the CDR3: TGTGCCAGCAGCTCTTTCTTAGGGGGAGAAGAGACCCAGTACTTC.

The rearrangement uses TRBV19 and TRBJ1-2, with D uncertain. Germline values: CDR1 LNHDA, CDR2 SQIVND (reference sequence). The CDR3 has 13 residues. Trimming removed 2 bases from V and 7 bases from J, with 11 bases in between. CDR3 loop: CASSIPFGIGYTF. The CDR3 bases are TGTGCCAGTAGTATACCCTTCGGGATTGGCTACACCTTC.

The V gene is TRBV28, the J gene TRBJ2-3; D ambiguous. The CDR3 runs to 13 residues. The V end was cut by 5 bases, the J end by 4 bases, with 10 bases between. Germline V gene data show CDR1 as MDHEN and CDR2 as SYDVKM. The CDR3 here is CASSPATADTQYF. In nucleotides, the CDR3 is TGTGCCAGCAGTCCAGCGACTGCAGATACGCAGTATTTT.

CDR3 in DNA: TGTGCCAGCAGCCCACTAGCGGGGGCGGAGACCGGGGAGCTGTTTTTT. Encoded protein: CASSPLAGAETGELFF. V and J are TRBV7-9 and TRBJ2-2, with 11 bases matching TRBD2. The CDR3 totals 16 residues. The junction had 7 bases not matched to a gene; V was cut back by 5 bases and J by 5 bases. Germline V gives CDR1 SEHNR, CDR2 FQNEAQ (reference sequence).

V usage is TRBV11-2 and J usage is TRBJ1-4; weak D call: TRBD1 (5 bases). The CDR3 spans 15 residues. CDR1 and CDR2 (germline): SGHAT, FQNNGV. Deletions cut 1 base from V and 14 bases from J, with 20 bases between. As DNA, the CDR3 is TGTGCCAGCAGCTTAGGAGACATCGGACACGTCCCCCTGTTTTTT. Amino acid sequence: CASSLGDIGHVPLFF.

This clone was recorded only once. The genes are TRBV19 and TRBJ2-1, with D perhaps matching TRBD2 (6 bases). The V and J ends lost 6 bases and 2 bases respectively, with 11 bases between them. This CDR3 has 14 residues. The germline CDR1 and CDR2 sequences are LNHDA and SQIVND (reference sequence). The CDR3 DNA reads as TGTGCCAGTAGATCAGGGACTCCCTACAATGAGCAGTTCTTC. Encoded protein: CASRSGTPYNEQFF.

The chain is built from TRBV11-3 and TRBJ2-3, with D maybe TRBD2 (6 bases). The V gene's germline CDR1 is SGHNT and CDR2 YENEEA. With 5 bases removed from V and 6 bases from J, the gap between germline ends came to 15 bases. The CDR3 spans 14 residues. Written as DNA, the CDR3 is TGTGCCAGCAGCCCTGCGGGGCTCTTGGATACGCAGTATTTT. It encodes CASSPAGLLDTQYF.

This clone was counted a single time. The chain carries TRBV7-6 and TRBJ2-2, with 9 bases aligning to TRBD1. This CDR3 has 16 amino acids. V shed 5 bases and J 5 bases; nucleotides not matched to a gene: 9. Per germline, CDR1 SGHVS and CDR2 FNYEAQ. CDR3 bases: TGTGCCAGCAGCCATGAACAGGGGGCGGCGACCGGGGAGCTGTTTTTT. Amino acid sequence: CASSHEQGAATGELFF.

The rearrangement links TRBV7-9 to TRBJ2-1; TRBD1 matches at 7 bases. The CDR3 has 18 residues. Germline CDR1 SEHNR, CDR2 FQNEAQ (reference sequence). The J segment lost 1 base and the V segment lost 2 bases, leaving 11 bases of the junction unmatched. In DNA form, the CDR3 reads TGTGCCAGCAGCTTAAGCCCCCCAGGGGGTGGGTCCTACAATGAGCAGTTCTTC. Encoded protein: CASSLSPPGGGSYNEQFF.

The chain uses TRBV30 and TRBJ1-5; 7 bases are a match to TRBD1. Germline CDR1 is GTSNPN and CDR2 is SVGIG (reference sequence). V was pared by 6 bases and J by 1 base, with 9 bases of the junction left unmatched. The CDR3 consists of 15 residues. The CDR3, as DNA: TGTGCCTGTAGTACACAGGGGCTCAGCAATCAGCCCCAGCATTTT. Its protein is CACSTQGLSNQPQHF.

This clone occurred a few times. This chain connects TRBV14 to TRBJ1-1; no clear D gene. Germline CDR1 SGHDN, CDR2 FVKESK. V dropped 0 bases and J dropped 1 base, with 3 bases sitting between them. The CDR3 has 13 residues. The CDR3 DNA is TGTGCCAGCAGCCAAGACAGGAACACTGAAGCTTTCTTT. Amino acids: CASSQDRNTEAFF.

V gene TRBV6-5 combines with J gene TRBJ1-2, with 8 bases that match TRBD1. This CDR3 contains 15 residues. V lost 2 bases to trimming and J lost 5 bases; unmatched junction nucleotides: 7. The V gene's germline CDR1 is MNHEY and CDR2 SVGAGI. CDR3 nucleotide sequence: TGTGCCAGCAGTTACATGGACAGGGCCCTGTATGGCTACACCTTC. This gives the protein CASSYMDRALYGYTF.

The J gene is TRBJ1-1, the V gene TRBV7-9; 7 nucleotides match TRBD1. The CDR3 covers 16 residues. Germline CDR1 is SEHNR and CDR2 is FQNEAQ (reference sequence). V trimming: 5 bases; J trimming: 6 bases; junction bases outside the gene matches: 15. The CDR3: CASSALQGKSIAEAFF. DNA of the CDR3: TGTGCCAGCAGCGCGTTACAGGGGAAATCGATTGCTGAAGCTTTCTTT.

This sequence joins TRBV7-2 and TRBJ2-7; 7 positions match TRBD2. The CDR3 is made up of 15 amino acids. Per the germline V gene, CDR1 is SGHTA and CDR2 is FQGNSA. The ends lost 1 base at V and 1 base at J; junction bases unmatched: 4. CDR3 bases: TGTGCCAGCAGCTTAGTGGGAGGGTTTTCCTACGAGCAGTACGTC. Translation gives CASSLVGGFSYEQYV.